This T cell receptor beta chain stems from a study of cytomegalovirus exposure and HLA in healthy donors. V dropped 4 bases and J dropped 7; count of bases not matched to a gene: 1. The CDR3 totals 11 residues. Germline assignment: CDR1 ENHRY and CDR2 SYGVKD. Comment on this clone: Other DNA sequences in the sample encode the same CDR3.

The PCR made use of 60 Vbeta and 13 Jbeta primers. Libraries were prepared by immunoSEQ multiplex PCR; TCRdb keeps only in-frame clonotypes and omits some of them. This sample has some 180,000 clones; 65% to 85% occur once, and the top ten carry roughly 1.4%. What was sequenced was PBMCs. The origin of this receptor is a girl aged 10 to 17 in good health and CMV-seropositive. The V call is TRBV10-3, the J call TRBJ2-7; 7 bases align to TRBD2. The CDR3 sequence: CAISGEGEQYF. CDR3 in DNA: TGTGCCATCAGTGGGGAGGGGGAGCAGTACTTC.